The rows below give T cell receptor beta chains drawn from one sample of a study of cytomegalovirus exposure and HLA in healthy donors. Assay used: immunoSEQ multiplex PCR; TCRdb lists only in-frame clones, some missing. The repertoire holds roughly 330,000 clones, roughly 87% seen once, with approximately 1.1% in the top ten. Specimen: PBMCs. The source is a woman aged 25 to 45 in good health and CMV-seropositive. Both conserved end residues are part of each CDR3.

TRBV9	TRBJ2-1	15	CASSPGLVGYNEQFF
TRBV29-1	TRBJ1-1	14	CSVPNGQLNTEAFF
TRBV7-2	TRBJ1-4	16	CASSRATLTTNEKLFF
TRBV2	TRBJ1-2	15	CASRSLRQGASGYTF
TRBV6-5	TRBJ1-2	13	CASSYDRGNGYTF
TRBV2	TRBJ2-7	12	CASRGATYEQYF
TRBV28	TRBJ2-7	14	CASSSIGFGYEQYF
TRBV15	TRBJ2-7	16	CATSYGQGGRIYEQYF
TRBV28	TRBJ1-2	14	CASIGDRGFYGYTF
TRBV29-1	TRBJ2-5	13	CSVVGQGQETQYF
TRBV5-6	TRBJ2-3	16	CASSLYGGSGTDTQYF
TRBV9	TRBJ1-2	14	CASSPRTVAYGYTF
TRBV9	TRBJ2-7	14	CASSVAGRDYEQYF
TRBV4-2	TRBJ2-2	15	CASSQDLTNTGELFF
TRBV6-4	TRBJ1-1	12	CASSDSLGRTFF
TRBV15	TRBJ1-2	15	CATSRDPGLNYGYTF
TRBV14	TRBJ2-1	16	CASSQVTAGVLGEQFF
TRBV9	TRBJ2-7	13	CASSVDPSTEQYF
TRBV27	TRBJ2-2	16	CASSPWTGGNTGELFF
TRBV15	TRBJ1-5	15	CATSSPGTGGQPQHF
TRBV6-6	TRBJ1-2	12	CASLDTTYGYTF